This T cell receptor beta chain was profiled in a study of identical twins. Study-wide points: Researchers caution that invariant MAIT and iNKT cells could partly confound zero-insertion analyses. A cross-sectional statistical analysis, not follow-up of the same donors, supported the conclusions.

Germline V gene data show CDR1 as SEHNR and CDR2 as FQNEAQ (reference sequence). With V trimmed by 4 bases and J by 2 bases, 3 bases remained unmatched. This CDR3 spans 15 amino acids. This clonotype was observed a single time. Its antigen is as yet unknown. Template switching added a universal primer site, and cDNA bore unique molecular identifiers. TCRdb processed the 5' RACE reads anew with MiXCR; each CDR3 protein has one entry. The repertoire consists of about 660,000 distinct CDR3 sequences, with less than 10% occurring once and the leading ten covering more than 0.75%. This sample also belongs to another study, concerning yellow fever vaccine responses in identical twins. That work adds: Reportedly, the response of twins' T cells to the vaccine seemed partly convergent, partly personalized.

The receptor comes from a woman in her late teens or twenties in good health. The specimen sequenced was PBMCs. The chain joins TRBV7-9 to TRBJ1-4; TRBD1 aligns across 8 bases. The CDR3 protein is CASSYRQGTNEKLFF. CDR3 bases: TGTGCCAGCAGCTACCGACAGGGGACTAATGAAAAACTGTTTTTT.